This T cell receptor (beta chain) was retrieved from a study of T cell repertoires in ileal Crohn's disease. Across the study: At postoperative colonoscopy, neoterminal ileum biopsies were taken as M6. Study-level results: High-frequency clones were more common in sorted CD8 than CD4 cells.

CDR3 length: 15 residues. V shed 4 bases, J shed 6 bases, and the junction held 9 bases outside the gene matches. In germline, CDR1 is PRHDT, CDR2 FYEKMQ (reference sequence). Noted time point: neoterminal ileum biopsy at postoperative endoscopy, about 6 months after surgery. A remark on this clone: What it binds is not known.

Each sample's TCRB immunosequencing used roughly 500 nanograms of biopsy DNA. Using immunoSEQ multiplex PCR, the repertoire was profiled, and TCRdb retains in-frame clones only, with some absent. The sample lists 3,000 to 3,500 clones; about nine tenths were seen once. Sequenced material: ileal tissue. The gene calls are TRBV13 and TRBJ2-1; 7 positions agree with TRBD1. The TCR comes from an adult with Crohn's disease. The chain's CDR3 is CASSWVTGSGNEQFF. CDR3 nucleotides: TGTGCCAGCAGCTGGGTGACAGGGTCGGGCAATGAGCAGTTCTTC.